This TCR beta chain was documented in a study of T cells after yellow fever vaccination. V shed 3 bases and J 0 bases; nucleotides not matched to a gene: 7. The CDR3 sequence is 16 residues long. The germline V gene has CDR1 LNHDA and CDR2 SQIVND (reference sequence). The table lists this clonotype with many counts. Antigen unknown. General study results and limits: Abundant bulk-derived clonotypes could contaminate FACS-sorted repertoires. Most clones from primary vaccination were detected again post-booster (roughly 96% CD4, 88% CD8).

UMIs were added to TCR cDNA along with a universal primer site when it was made by 5'RACE template switching. TCRdb fed the 5' RACE reads into MiXCR, producing one record per CDR3 protein. The sample lists 100,000 to 150,000 distinct CDR3 sequences, 12% to 15% seen once, with 43% in the top ten. This sequence was found in a man aged 18 to 29 who received the YFV17D yellow fever vaccine. Sequenced material: CD8+ T cells sorted from PBMCs, taken 5 days after the yellow fever booster vaccination. This sequence joins TRBV19 and TRBJ1-1; 7 positions match TRBD1. CDR3 sequence reads: CASSMRQGELNTEAFF. The CDR3 nucleotides read TGTGCCAGTAGTATGAGACAGGGCGAATTGAACACTGAAGCTTTCTTT.